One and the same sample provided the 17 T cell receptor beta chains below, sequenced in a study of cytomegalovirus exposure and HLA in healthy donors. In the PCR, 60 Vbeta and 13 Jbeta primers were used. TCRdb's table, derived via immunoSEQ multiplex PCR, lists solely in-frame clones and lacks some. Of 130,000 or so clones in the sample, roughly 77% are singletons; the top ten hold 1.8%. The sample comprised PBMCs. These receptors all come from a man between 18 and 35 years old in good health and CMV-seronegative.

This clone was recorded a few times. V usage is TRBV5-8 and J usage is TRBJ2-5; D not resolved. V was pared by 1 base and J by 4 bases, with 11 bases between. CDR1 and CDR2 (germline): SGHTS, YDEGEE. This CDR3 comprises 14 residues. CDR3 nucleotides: TGTGCCAGCAGCTTGCTATCCTTTGGAGAGACCCAGTACTTC. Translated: CASSLLSFGETQYF.

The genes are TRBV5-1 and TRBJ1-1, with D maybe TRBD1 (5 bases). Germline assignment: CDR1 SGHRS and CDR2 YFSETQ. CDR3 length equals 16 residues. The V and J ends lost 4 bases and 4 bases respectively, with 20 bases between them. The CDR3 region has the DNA TGCGCCAGCAGCCCGACCGGGGCGCGGGGTGGCACTGAAGCTTTCTTT. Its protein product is CASSPTGARGGTEAFF.

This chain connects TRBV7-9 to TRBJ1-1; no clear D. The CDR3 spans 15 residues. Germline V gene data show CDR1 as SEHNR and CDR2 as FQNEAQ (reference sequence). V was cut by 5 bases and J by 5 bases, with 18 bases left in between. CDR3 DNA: TGTGCCAGCAGCCCCATTGTAGTCGGGAAGACTGAAGCTTTCTTT. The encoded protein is CASSPIVVGKTEAFF. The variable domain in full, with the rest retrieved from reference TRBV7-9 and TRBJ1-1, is DTGVSQNPRHKITKRGQNVTFRCDPISEHNRLYWYRQTLGQGPEFLTYFQNEAQLEKSRLLSDRFSAERPKGSFSTLEIQRTEQGDSAMYLCASSPIVVGKTEAFFGQGTRLTVV.

In nucleotides, the CDR3 is TGTGCCAGCAGCCCTCGGACAACGACGATAGGGGAGCAGTACTTC. It translates to CASSPRTTTIGEQYF. The V call is TRBV9, the J call TRBJ2-7; D perhaps matches TRBD1 (5 bases). The CDR3 is made up of 15 amino acids. The V gene's germline CDR1 is SGDLS and CDR2 YYNGEE. V was pared by 4 bases and J by 7 bases, with 21 bases between.

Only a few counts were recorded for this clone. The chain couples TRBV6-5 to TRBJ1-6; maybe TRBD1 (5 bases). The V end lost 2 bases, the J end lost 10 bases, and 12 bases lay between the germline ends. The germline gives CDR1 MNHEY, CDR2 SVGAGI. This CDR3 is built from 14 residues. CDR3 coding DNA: TGTGCCAGCAGTTACCGGGAGAGGGACTCACCCCTCCACTTT. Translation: CASSYRERDSPLHF.

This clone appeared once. The CDR3 loop reads CASSVGVGNQPQHF. The CDR3 region has the DNA TGCGCCAGCAGCGTAGGGGTGGGCAATCAGCCCCAGCATTTT. This chain joins TRBV5-1 and TRBJ1-5, with D perhaps TRBD1 (5 bases). The CDR3 totals 14 residues. V lost 4 bases and J lost 2, with 10 bases in between. CDR1 and CDR2 (germline): SGHRS, YFSETQ.

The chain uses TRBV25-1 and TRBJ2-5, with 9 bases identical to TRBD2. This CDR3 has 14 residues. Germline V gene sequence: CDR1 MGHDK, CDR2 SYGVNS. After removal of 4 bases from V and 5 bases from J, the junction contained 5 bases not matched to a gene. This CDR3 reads CASSGSGGDETQYF. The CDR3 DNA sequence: TGTGCCAGCAGTGGTAGCGGGGGAGATGAGACCCAGTACTTC.

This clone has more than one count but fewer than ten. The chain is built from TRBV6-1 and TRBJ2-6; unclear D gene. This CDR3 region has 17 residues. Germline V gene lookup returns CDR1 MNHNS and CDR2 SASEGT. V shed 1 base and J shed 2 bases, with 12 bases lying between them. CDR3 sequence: CASSEVAGSAGANVLTF. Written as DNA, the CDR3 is TGTGCCAGCAGTGAAGTGGCCGGGTCTGCTGGGGCCAACGTCCTGACTTTC.

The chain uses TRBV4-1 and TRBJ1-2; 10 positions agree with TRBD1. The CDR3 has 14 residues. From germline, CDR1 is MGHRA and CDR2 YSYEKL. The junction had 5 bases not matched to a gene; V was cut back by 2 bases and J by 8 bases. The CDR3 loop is CASSQLRQGAGYTF. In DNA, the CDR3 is TGCGCCAGCAGCCAACTCCGACAGGGGGCGGGCTACACCTTC.

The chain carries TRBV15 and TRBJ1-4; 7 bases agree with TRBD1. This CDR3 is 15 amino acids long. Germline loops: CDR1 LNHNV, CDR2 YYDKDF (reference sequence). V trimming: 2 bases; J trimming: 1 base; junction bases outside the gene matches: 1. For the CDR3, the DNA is TGTGCCACCAGCAGACAGGGGGTAACTAATGAAAAACTGTTTTTT. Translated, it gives CATSRQGVTNEKLFF.

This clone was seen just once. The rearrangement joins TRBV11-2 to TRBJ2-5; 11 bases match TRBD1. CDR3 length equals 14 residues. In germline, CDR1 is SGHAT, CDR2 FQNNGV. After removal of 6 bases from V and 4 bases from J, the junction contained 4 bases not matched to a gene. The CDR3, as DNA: TGTGCCAGCAGTCCCGGGACAGGGGGAGAGACCCAGTACTTC. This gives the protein CASSPGTGGETQYF.

Written as DNA, the CDR3 is TGTGCCAGCTCACCACCAGCCAGGACCTACGAGCAGTACTTC. Its translation is CASSPPARTYEQYF. The V call is TRBV18, the J call TRBJ2-7, with D unresolved. Trimming cost V 0 bases and J 2 bases, with 8 bases left between them. The CDR3 spans 14 residues. CDR1 and CDR2 from the germline V gene are KGHSH and LQKENI.

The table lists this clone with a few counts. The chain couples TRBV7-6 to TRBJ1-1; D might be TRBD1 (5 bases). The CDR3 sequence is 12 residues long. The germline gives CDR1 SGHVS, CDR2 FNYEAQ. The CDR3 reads CARGEGNTEAFF. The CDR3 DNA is TGTGCTCGGGGGGAGGGGAACACTGAAGCTTTCTTT.

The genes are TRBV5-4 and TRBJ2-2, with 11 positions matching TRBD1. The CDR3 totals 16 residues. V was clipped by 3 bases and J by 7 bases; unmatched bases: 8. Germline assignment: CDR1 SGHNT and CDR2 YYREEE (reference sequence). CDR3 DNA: TGTGCCAGCAGCTCTTCCTGGACAGGGGGCATCGGGGAGCTGTTTTTT. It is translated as CASSSSWTGGIGELFF.

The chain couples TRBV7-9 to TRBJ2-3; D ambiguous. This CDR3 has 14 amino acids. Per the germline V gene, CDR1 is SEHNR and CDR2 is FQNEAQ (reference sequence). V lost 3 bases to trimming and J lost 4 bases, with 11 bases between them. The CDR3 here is CASSFAADPDTQYF. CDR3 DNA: TGTGCCAGCAGCTTTGCCGCGGATCCAGATACGCAGTATTTT.

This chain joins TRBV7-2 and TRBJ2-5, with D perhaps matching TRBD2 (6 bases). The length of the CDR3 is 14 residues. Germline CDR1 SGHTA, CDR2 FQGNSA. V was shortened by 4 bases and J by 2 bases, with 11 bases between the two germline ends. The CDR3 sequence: CASSYGTRQETQYF. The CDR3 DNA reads TGTGCCAGCAGCTACGGGACTCGGCAAGAGACCCAGTACTTC.

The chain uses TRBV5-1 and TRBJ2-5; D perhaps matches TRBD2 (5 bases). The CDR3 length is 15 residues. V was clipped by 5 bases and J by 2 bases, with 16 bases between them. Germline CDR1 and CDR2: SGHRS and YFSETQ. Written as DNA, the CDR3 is TGCGCCAGCAGTGGGCCTAGCACGGTACAAGAGACCCAGTACTTC. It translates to CASSGPSTVQETQYF.